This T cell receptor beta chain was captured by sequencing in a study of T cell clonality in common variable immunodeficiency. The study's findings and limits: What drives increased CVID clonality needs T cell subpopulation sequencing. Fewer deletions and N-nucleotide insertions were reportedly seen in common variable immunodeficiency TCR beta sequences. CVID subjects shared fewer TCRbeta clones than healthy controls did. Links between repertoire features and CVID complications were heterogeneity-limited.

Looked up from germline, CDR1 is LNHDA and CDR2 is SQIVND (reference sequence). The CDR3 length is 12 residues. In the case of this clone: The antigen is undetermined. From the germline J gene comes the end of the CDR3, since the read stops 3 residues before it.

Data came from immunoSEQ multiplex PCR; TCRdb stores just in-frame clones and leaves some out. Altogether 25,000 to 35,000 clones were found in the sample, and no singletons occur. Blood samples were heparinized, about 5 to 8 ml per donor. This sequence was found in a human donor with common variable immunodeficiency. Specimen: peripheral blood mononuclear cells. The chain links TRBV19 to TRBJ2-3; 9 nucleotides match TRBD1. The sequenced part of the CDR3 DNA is TGTGCCAGTAGCCCGGGACAGGGAACG. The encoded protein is CASSPGQGT. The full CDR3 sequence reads CASSPGQGTQYF.